Listed below are T cell receptor beta chains from one sample, sequenced in a study of T cells in Graves' hyperthyroidism and ophthalmopathy. TCRdb fed the multiplex PCR reads into MiXCR, producing one record per CDR3 protein. The sample yields approximately 400,000 distinct CDR3 sequences, approximately 15% seen once. The sequencing sample was made of blood. These receptors originate from a woman younger than 35 with Graves' hyperthyroidism. The CDR3 runs from the conserved cysteine through the conserved F or W. The D gene is left open where the match is weak. Rows give clone size only sometimes, using once, few, many, or a class for an expanded clone.

d_gene	v_gene	abundance	j_gene	CDR3nt	CDR3aa
TRBD2	TRBV27	few	TRBJ2-7	TGTGCCAGCAGTTTGCGGGAGAGAGGCCCCTACGAGCAGTACTTC	CASSLRERGPYEQYF
.	TRBV20-1	many	TRBJ1-1	TGCAGTGCTAGAGATAGTCTCAGGGGCCCAACCGCTGAAGCTTTCTTT	CSARDSLRGPTAEAFF
.	TRBV5-8	many	TRBJ2-7	TGTGCCAGCAGCTATGCCGGGACAACCTACGAGCAGTACTTC	CASSYAGTTYEQYF
.	TRBV5-1	many	TRBJ2-7	TGCGCCAGCAGCCCTAGGGGGGCCTACGAGCAGTACTTC	CASSPRGAYEQYF
.	TRBV2	many	TRBJ2-1	TGTGCCAGCACTAACCCTGGAGCAGCTAGAACTTTGTACAATGAGCAGTTCTTC	CASTNPGAARTLYNEQFF
TRBD2	TRBV6-5	many	TRBJ2-7	TGTGCCAGCAGTTACGTTACGCGGGGGGCGCGCGAGCAGTACTTC	CASSYVTRGAREQYF
.	TRBV2	many	TRBJ2-2	TGTGCCAGCAGACGGACAGCCCCCGGGGAGCTGTTTTTT	CASRRTAPGELFF
TRBD1	TRBV27	few	TRBJ2-7	TGTGCCAGCAGTTGGGTGATAGGGACAGGGATTAACGAGCAGTACTTC	CASSWVIGTGINEQYF
.	TRBV9	many	TRBJ2-1	TGTGCCAGCAGTCTCGGGGAGTGGGGTGAGCAGTTCTTC	CASSLGEWGEQFF
.	TRBV20-1	many	TRBJ1-1	TGCAGTGCCCGACATGCGGTGAACACTGAAGCTTTCTTT	CSARHAVNTEAFF
.	TRBV6-1	.	TRBJ1-1	TGTGCCAGCAGTGTCGGCCTCCTTGGCACTGAAGCTTTCTTT	CASSVGLLGTEAFF
.	TRBV2	.	TRBJ1-2	TGTGCCAGCAGTGAAGGCGGTGGGGGCAGGGGTCCGTATGGCTACACCTTC	CASSEGGGGRGPYGYTF
TRBD2	TRBV11-2	.	TRBJ2-2	TGTGCCAGCAGCTCTCACAGCGGGGGGGCCAGAACCGGGGAGCTGTTTTTT	CASSSHSGGARTGELFF
.	TRBV7-9	many	TRBJ2-2	TGTGCCAGCAGCTTGGGGTCCTGGTCGAACACCGGGGAGCTGTTTTTT	CASSLGSWSNTGELFF
TRBD2	TRBV28	.	TRBJ2-1	TGTGCCAGCAGCTCTGGGACTAGCGGGGGGTGGATCTCCTACAATGAGCAGTTCTTC	CASSSGTSGGWISYNEQFF
.	TRBV3-1	many	TRBJ2-7	TGTGCCAGCAGCCAAGACTACGGGAGTGGCGAGCAGTACTTC	CASSQDYGSGEQYF
TRBD1	TRBV7-9	.	TRBJ2-4	TGTGCCAGCAGCTCATACAGGGGGCAGAACATTCAGTACTTC	CASSSYRGQNIQYF
.	TRBV28	.	TRBJ1-4	TGTGCCAGCAGTTTGGGGGGGCCGGCTAATGAAAAACTGTTTTTT	CASSLGGPANEKLFF
.	TRBV7-2	many	TRBJ2-1	TGTGCCAGCAGCGAGAGTGGCCGTGGGTCCTACAATGAGCAGTTCTTC	CASSESGRGSYNEQFF
.	TRBV7-9	.	TRBJ2-6	TGTGCCAGCACCACCGGATTGTCCGGGGCCAACGTCCTGACTTTC	CASTTGLSGANVLTF
TRBD2	TRBV5-1	many	TRBJ2-7	TGCGCCAGCAGCTTGGGGAGGACTAGCGGGATCTCCTACGAGCAGTACTTC	CASSLGRTSGISYEQYF
.	TRBV12-3/TRBV12-4	many	TRBJ1-6	TGTGCCAGCAGTCGAGGGGACTCACCCCTCCACTTT	CASSRGDSPLHF